This TCR beta chain was recovered during a study of control samples from healthy donors and cancer patients. Assay: immunoSEQ multiplex PCR; the TCRdb copy retains only in-frame clones and omits some. The data contain fewer than 200,000 clones, around 93% of them singletons. The CDR3 is 15 residues long. Trimming removed 2 bases at V and 1 base at J, with 12 bases between. The germline V gene has CDR1 SGHTA and CDR2 FQGNSA. The gene calls are TRBV7-2 and TRBJ2-7; the D gene is possibly TRBD2 (6 bases). The sample consisted of blood. This TCR came from an older woman in good health. This chain's CDR3 is CASSLYSGSSYEQYF. CDR3 nucleotides: TGTGCCAGCAGCTTATATTCCGGGAGTTCCTACGAGCAGTACTTC.